A single sample is the source of the 24 T cell receptor beta chains below, sequenced in a study of T-cell reconstitution after alpha-beta-depleted transplantation in children. Preparation of the TCRbeta library was carried out with unique molecular identifiers. TCRdb passed the PCR reads through MiXCR, listing each CDR3 protein once. The data show about 980,000 distinct CDR3 sequences, around 30% seen once. Sequenced here: PBMCs, mostly from graft donor cells, sampled 360 days after TCRalphabeta/CD19-depleted stem cell transplant. The source of these receptors is a boy under three years old who had a stem cell transplant for SCID, so the T cells may come from the graft donor.

The chain joins TRBV20-1 to TRBJ2-1; D tentatively fits TRBD1 or TRBD2 (6 bases each). CDR1 is DFQATT, CDR2 SNEGSKA, per germline (reference sequence). Between the trimmed V and J ends, which lost 6 bases and 4 bases, there was a span of 16 bases. The CDR3 loop spans 14 amino acids. CDR3 residues: CSATGASGYNEQFF. The CDR3, as DNA: TGCAGTGCCACGGGGGCTTCGGGTTACAATGAGCAGTTCTTC.

The chain is built from TRBV9 and TRBJ1-5; D is unclear. Trimming shortened V by 0 bases and J by 6 bases, and 7 bases separated the two germline ends. In germline, CDR1 is SGDLS, CDR2 YYNGEE. The CDR3 is made up of 13 amino acids. The CDR3 reads CASSVDSSQPQHF. The CDR3 DNA is TGTGCCAGCAGCGTAGACTCGAGTCAGCCCCAGCATTTT.

There are many counts of this clonotype. The chain employs TRBV9 and TRBJ1-1; D possibly corresponds to TRBD1 (6 bases). The CDR3 sequence is 14 residues long. CDR1 SGDLS and CDR2 YYNGEE come from the germline V gene. Trimming cost V 3 bases and J 4 bases, with 13 bases left between them. This CDR3 is CASSATNRATEAFF. In nucleotides, the CDR3 is TGTGCCAGCAGCGCAACTAACAGGGCCACTGAAGCTTTCTTT.

The rearrangement uses TRBV25-1 and TRBJ2-3; 10 bases agree with TRBD2. The junction had 11 bases not matched to a gene; V was cut back by 3 bases and J by 5 bases. Per the germline V gene, CDR1 is MGHDK and CDR2 is SYGVNS. CDR3 length equals 17 residues. The CDR3 is CASSDWASGGIGDTQYF. The CDR3 DNA is TGTGCCAGCAGTGATTGGGCTAGCGGGGGCATAGGAGATACGCAGTATTTT. Looking up the rest from reference TRBV25-1 and TRBJ2-3 gives the full variable domain: EADIYQTPRYLVIGTGKKITLECSQTMGHDKMYWYQQDPGMELHLIHYSYGVNSTEKGDLSSESTVSRIRTEHFPLTLESARPSHTSQYLCASSDWASGGIGDTQYFGPGTRLTVL.

There are a few counts of this clonotype. The J gene is TRBJ2-3, the V gene TRBV5-1; 13 nucleotides line up with TRBD2. Germline CDR1 SGHRS, CDR2 YFSETQ. This CDR3 comprises 16 residues. V lost 6 bases and J lost 3; bases outside the gene matches: 7. CDR3 sequence reads: CASTPPGLAGTDTQYF. The DNA for the CDR3 is TGCGCCAGCACACCTCCGGGACTAGCGGGGACAGATACGCAGTATTTT.

This clonotype was picked up a small number of times. The rearrangement uses TRBV4-3 and TRBJ1-1; D is unclear. The germline V and J ends were trimmed by 0 bases and 4 bases, with 9 bases remaining between them. This CDR3 contains 14 residues. Germline V CDR1 and CDR2: LGHNA, YSLEER. This CDR3 reads CASSQEAGSTEAFF. The CDR3 nucleotides read TGCGCCAGCAGCCAAGAGGCCGGGAGCACTGAAGCTTTCTTT.

The genes are TRBV29-1 and TRBJ1-2, with D perhaps TRBD1 (5 bases). The germline V and J ends were trimmed by 7 bases and 5 bases, with 17 bases remaining between them. Germline CDR1 SQVTM, CDR2 ANQGSEA. The CDR3 contains 13 residues. The CDR3 nucleotides are TGCAGCGCTGGGACCGGGAAGGGGTATGGCTACACCTTC. Its translation: CSAGTGKGYGYTF.

This clonotype turned up a few times. The gene calls are TRBV28 and TRBJ1-2; no clear D gene. CDR3 length equals 15 residues. Trimming removed 6 bases from V and 2 bases from J, with 16 bases in between. The germline V gene encodes CDR1 MDHEN and CDR2 SYDVKM. CDR3 in amino acids: CASSLLRTGNYGYTF. The CDR3 coding sequence is TGTGCCAGCAGCCTGCTACGGACCGGGAACTATGGCTACACCTTC.

The table lists this clonotype with many counts. V and J are TRBV20-1 and TRBJ1-4; D unresolved. Germline values: CDR1 DFQATT, CDR2 SNEGSKA (reference sequence). Trimming pared 0 bases from V and 2 bases from J, leaving 4 bases between. The CDR3 totals 13 residues. CDR3 protein: CSARDSTNEKLFF. Here the CDR3 DNA reads TGCAGTGCTAGAGACAGTACTAATGAAAAACTGTTTTTT.

This clonotype was observed a handful of times. The CDR3: CASSFTSGDTGEQYF. The CDR3, as DNA: TGCGCCAGCAGTTTTACTAGCGGGGATACGGGGGAGCAGTACTTC. The chain is built from TRBV10-2 and TRBJ2-7; 10 positions agree with TRBD2. The ends lost 5 bases at V and 7 bases at J; junction bases unmatched: 11. Germline CDR1 WSHSY, CDR2 SAAADI. The CDR3 runs 15 residues.

This clonotype has just a few counts. This sequence joins TRBV29-1 and TRBJ1-1; TRBD1 might be the D (5 bases). This CDR3 is built from 14 residues. The V end was cut by 2 bases, the J end by 1 base, with 11 bases between. Germline CDR1 reads SQVTM; CDR2 reads ANQGSEA. For the CDR3, the DNA is TGCAGCGTTGAACGGCGGGGGTCGAACACTGAAGCTTTCTTT. Its translation: CSVERRGSNTEAFF.

This clonotype was detected only a few times. V gene TRBV9 combines with J gene TRBJ1-6, with D possibly matching TRBD1 (6 bases). V lost 2 bases to trimming and J lost 2 bases, with 14 bases between them. The CDR3 consists of 17 residues. The germline CDR1 and CDR2 sequences are SGDLS and YYNGEE. The CDR3 sequence: CASSVRPSGAYNSPLHF. Here the CDR3 DNA reads TGTGCCAGCAGCGTGAGACCCTCAGGGGCCTATAATTCACCCCTCCACTTT.

V gene TRBV10-3 combines with J gene TRBJ1-5; D perhaps matches TRBD1 (6 bases). The V and J ends lost 0 bases and 2 bases respectively, with 14 bases between them. The CDR3 covers 17 residues. The germline V gene encodes CDR1 ENHRY and CDR2 SYGVKD. The CDR3 loop is CAISESRQGRGNQPQHF. The CDR3 DNA is TGTGCCATCAGTGAGTCGCGGCAGGGGCGCGGCAATCAGCCCCAGCATTTT.

V gene TRBV6-5 combines with J gene TRBJ1-2; perhaps TRBD1 as D (6 bases). Germline CDR1 reads MNHEY; CDR2 reads SVGAGI. The CDR3 extends over 13 amino acids. Trimming took 4 bases from V and 7 from J, leaving 13 bases between them. This chain's CDR3 is CASSSQGGTGYTF. The CDR3 DNA is TGTGCCAGCAGTTCCCAAGGGGGGACTGGCTACACCTTC.

V and J are TRBV4-1 and TRBJ1-4; D uncertain. This CDR3 spans 16 amino acids. The ends were cut back, 3 bases at V and 5 bases at J, with 16 bases in the middle. The V gene's germline CDR1 is MGHRA and CDR2 YSYEKL. CDR3 nucleotide sequence: TGCGCCAGCAGCCATCAGTATGGGCAACGAAATGAAAAACTGTTTTTT. As protein: CASSHQYGQRNEKLFF.

The chain is built from TRBV30 and TRBJ2-5, with a tentative D call TRBD1 (6 bases). This CDR3 is built from 12 residues. The germline V gene encodes CDR1 GTSNPN and CDR2 SVGIG (reference sequence). V lost 8 bases and J 7 bases, leaving 17 bases between the germline ends. As DNA, the CDR3 is TGTGCCAGTTTTAAGGGGGAAGGGACCCAGTACTTC. Its protein product is CASFKGEGTQYF.

V usage is TRBV18 and J usage is TRBJ2-1; D is perhaps TRBD1 (6 bases). Germline CDR1 reads KGHSH; CDR2 reads LQKENI. V shed 1 base and J shed 15 bases, with 19 bases lying between them. The CDR3 spans 14 residues. This CDR3 reads CASSPQDSPVWWFF. CDR3 sequence (DNA): TGTGCCAGCTCACCACAGGACAGCCCTGTGTGGTGGTTCTTC.

The gene calls are TRBV14 and TRBJ2-3, with 7 bases fitting TRBD2. The CDR3 has 18 residues. The ends lost 4 bases at V and 2 bases at J; junction bases unmatched: 15. CDR1 is SGHDN and CDR2 is FVKESK in the germline V gene. The CDR3 region has the DNA TGTGCCAGCAGCCCCTATAGGTCCGGGGGACTAATCACAGATACGCAGTATTTT. Translation: CASSPYRSGGLITDTQYF.

The chain links TRBV7-9 to TRBJ1-2; 7 nucleotides line up with TRBD1. V gave up 4 bases and J gave up 2 bases; unmatched junction bases: 13. The CDR3 runs 17 residues. CDR1 is SEHNR, CDR2 FQNEAQ, per germline (reference sequence). CDR3 DNA: TGTGCCAGCAGCTCGCCGGACTTGGGCAGGGGGAACTATGGCTACACCTTC. It is translated as CASSSPDLGRGNYGYTF.

The gene calls are TRBV7-9 and TRBJ2-3; D ambiguous. The V gene's germline CDR1 is SEHNR and CDR2 FQNEAQ (reference sequence). The CDR3 covers 12 residues. The V gene lost 1 base and the J gene lost 8 bases, with 7 bases spanning the gap. The CDR3 sequence: CASSLEGPTQYF. In DNA, the CDR3 is TGTGCCAGCAGCTTAGAAGGGCCTACGCAGTATTTT.

The rearrangement links TRBV20-1 to TRBJ2-7, with D perhaps TRBD2 (7 bases). Trimming took off 1 base at V and 3 bases at J, with 10 bases between the two ends. The CDR3 is 13 amino acids. Germline assignment: CDR1 DFQATT and CDR2 SNEGSKA (reference sequence). The CDR3 nucleotides are TGCAGTGCTAGAGTAGGGGGGGTCTACGAGCAGTACTTC. It yields the protein CSARVGGVYEQYF.

The V gene is TRBV5-1, the J gene TRBJ2-1, with 13 bases that match TRBD2. CDR3 length equals 17 residues. V lost 1 base and J lost 4; bases outside the gene matches: 5. CDR1 is SGHRS, CDR2 YFSETQ, per germline. The CDR3 region has the DNA TGCGCCAGCAGCTTGCCGGCGGGACTAGCGGGGTACAATGAGCAGTTCTTC. This translates into CASSLPAGLAGYNEQFF.

Points on this clonotype: The DNA is omitted, as the CDR3 cannot be located on it reliably, and the CDR3 follows TCRdb's listing. The V call is TRBV23-1, the J call TRBJ1-4; the table's TRBD1 call for D was not verified on the DNA. TRBV23-1 is assigned to the ORF class and has an uncertain function. The CDR3 contains 16 residues when both ends are counted. CDR3 residues: CASSQSWQGIMKNCFF.

The V gene is TRBV6-4, the J gene TRBJ1-2, with a tentative D call TRBD1 (5 bases). Looked up from germline, CDR1 is MRHNA and CDR2 is SNTAGT. The CDR3 loop spans 13 amino acids. V was cut by 2 bases and J by 3 bases, with 7 bases left in between. The CDR3 here is CASSDPGDYGYTF. Here the CDR3 DNA reads TGTGCCAGCAGTGACCCGGGGGACTATGGCTACACCTTC.